This T cell receptor (beta chain) was identified during a study of cytomegalovirus exposure and HLA in healthy donors. Study information: Early on, a data release was issued that held roughly 80 million unique TCRs from HLA-typed donors. Study results and limitations: Accurate prediction of most subjects' HLA-A and HLA-B alleles from TCR beta sequences was reported. Exclusion as indistinguishable affected some V segments, including TRBV6-2 and TRBV6-3.

CDR1 and CDR2 (germline): LNHDA, SQIVND (reference sequence). V trimming: 0 bases; J trimming: 4 bases; junction bases outside the gene matches: 3. CDR3 length equals 17 residues. Note on this clone: The antigen is undetermined.

The PCR had 60 Vbeta and 13 Jbeta primers. TCRdb's copy holds only in-frame clones and misses some; the assay was immunoSEQ multiplex PCR. The sample includes some 130,000 clones, roughly 80% of them seen just once. The sequenced sample was PBMCs. The chain uses TRBV19 and TRBJ2-5; 15 bases map to TRBD2. The origin of this receptor is a male donor in good health and CMV-seronegative. Here the CDR3 reads CASSIEGTSGGRETQYF. The CDR3 DNA reads TGTGCCAGTAGTATAGAAGGGACTAGCGGGGGGCGAGAGACCCAGTACTTC. Based on the CDR3 plus reference TRBV19 and TRBJ2-5, the full variable domain is DGGITQSPKYLFRKEGQNVTLSCEQNLNHDAMYWYRQDPGQGLRLIYYSQIVNDFQKGDIAEGYSVSREKKESFPLTVTSAQKNPTAFYLCASSIEGTSGGRETQYFGPGTRLLVL.